The 6 T cell receptor beta chains below all came from one sample that was sequenced in a study of CD8 T cells in ankylosing spondylitis. MiXCR was run by TCRdb on the 5' RACE reads, yielding one entry per CDR3 protein. The sample lists roughly 46,000 distinct CDR3 sequences; around 3.8% were seen once. The source material was blood, either unsorted or a sorted T cell fraction (not recorded which). Receptors originate from a female donor with ankylosing spondylitis or in good health (not recorded which).

This clonotype was detected ten times or more. In DNA form, the CDR3 reads TGTGCCAGCAGCGGATTGACAGGGACTGAAGCTTTCTTT. This translates into CASSGLTGTEAFF. This sequence joins TRBV9 and TRBJ1-1, with 7 bases matching TRBD1. Germline V gene sequence: CDR1 SGDLS, CDR2 YYNGEE. Unmatched junction bases numbered 4, after V lost 3 bases and J lost 5 bases. The CDR3 length is 13 residues.

The rearrangement uses TRBV9 and TRBJ1-2, with D possibly TRBD1 on 5 matching bases. The CDR3 is 12 residues long. Germline CDR1 and CDR2: SGDLS and YYNGEE. CDR3: CVSSPLGGGYTF. CDR3 DNA sequence: TGTGTAAGCAGCCCCCTTGGGGGGGGCTACACCTTC.

With regard to this clonotype: This may come from a read error, since a much larger clone is one base off. The CDR3 here is CASSLDWDTEAFF. The CDR3, as DNA: TGTGCCAGCAGCCTGGACTGGGACACTGAAGCTTTCTTT. This chain uses TRBV9 with TRBJ1-1, with unresolved D. The CDR3 runs 13 residues. V lost 4 bases to trimming and J lost 3 bases, with 10 bases between them. Germline V lookup: CDR1 SGDLS, CDR2 YYNGEE. The full variable domain, its missing parts supplied by reference TRBV9 and TRBJ1-1, is DSGVTQTPKHLITATGQRVTLRCSPRSGDLSVYWYQQSLDQGLQFLIQYYNGEERAKGNILERFSAQQFPDLHSELNLSSLELGDSALYFCASSLDWDTEAFFGQGTRLTVV.

Of note for this clonotype: A much larger clone differs by one base, so this may be a read error. This chain connects TRBV9 to TRBJ2-7, with D possibly TRBD2 on 5 matching bases. From germline, CDR1 is SGDLS and CDR2 YYNGEE. The V and J ends lost 4 bases and 2 bases respectively, with 13 bases between them. The CDR3 runs 14 residues. DNA of the CDR3: TGTGCCAGCAGCTCCGGGGATCCCACCTACGAGCAGTACTTC. It specifies CASSSGDPTYEQYF.

The sample holds many counts of this clonotype. The chain recombines TRBV9 with TRBJ1-6; D perhaps matches TRBD1 (5 bases). Deletions cut 3 bases from V and 3 bases from J, with 10 bases between. This CDR3 contains 15 residues. Germline CDR1 reads SGDLS; CDR2 reads YYNGEE. CDR3 region: CASSARDLYNSPLHF. In DNA, the CDR3 is TGTGCCAGCAGCGCACGGGACCTCTATAATTCACCCCTCCACTTT.

Ten or more counts support this clonotype. The chain employs TRBV9 and TRBJ2-2; TRBD2 aligns across 10 bases. Per germline, CDR1 SGDLS and CDR2 YYNGEE. The CDR3 is 15 residues long. V lost 3 bases and J lost 5; bases outside the gene matches: 4. CDR3 sequence reads: CASSGGSGGTGELFF. Here the CDR3 DNA reads TGTGCCAGCAGCGGGGGTAGCGGGGGGACCGGGGAGCTGTTTTTT.